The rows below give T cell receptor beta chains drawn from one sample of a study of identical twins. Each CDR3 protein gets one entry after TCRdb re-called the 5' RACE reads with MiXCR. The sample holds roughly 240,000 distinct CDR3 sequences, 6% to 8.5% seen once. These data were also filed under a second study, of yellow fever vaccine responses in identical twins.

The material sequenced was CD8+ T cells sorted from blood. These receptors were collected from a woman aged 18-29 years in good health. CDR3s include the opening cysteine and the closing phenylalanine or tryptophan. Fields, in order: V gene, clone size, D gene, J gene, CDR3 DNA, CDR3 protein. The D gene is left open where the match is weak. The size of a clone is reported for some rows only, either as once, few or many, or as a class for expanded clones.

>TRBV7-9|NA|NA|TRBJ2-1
TGTGCCAGCAGCTCCCCGGTGCTCGATGAGCAGTTCTTC
CASSSPVLDEQFF
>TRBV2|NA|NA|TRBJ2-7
TGTGCCAGCACCCCAACGTGGGCAGGGAACGACTCCTACGAGCAGTACTTC
CASTPTWAGNDSYEQYF
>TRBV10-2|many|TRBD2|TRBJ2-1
TGCGCCAGCCTGGGGGGAGGGCCGGGGCAGTTCTTC
CASLGGGPGQFF
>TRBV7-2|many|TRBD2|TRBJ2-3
TGTGCCAGCAGCTTAAATGCGGGGGGACTCCATACGCAGTATTTT
CASSLNAGGLHTQYF
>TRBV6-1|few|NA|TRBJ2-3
TGTGCCAGCAGTCCCTGGGGGGCAGGGTTTACAGATACGCAGTATTTT
CASSPWGAGFTDTQYF
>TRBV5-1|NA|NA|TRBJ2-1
TGCGCCAGCTACTCACCGGGAACCTCCTACAATGAGCAGTTCTTC
CASYSPGTSYNEQFF
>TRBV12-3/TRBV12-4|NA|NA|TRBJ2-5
TGTGCCAGCAGCCACAGAATACAAGAGACCCAGTACTTC
CASSHRIQETQYF
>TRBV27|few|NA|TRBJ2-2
TGTGCCAGCAGTTTATCCTTCGGCACCGGGGAGCTGTTTTTT
CASSLSFGTGELFF
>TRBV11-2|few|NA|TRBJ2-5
TGTGCCACCACGGGGGTAATTGGGGAGACCCAGTACTTC
CATTGVIGETQYF
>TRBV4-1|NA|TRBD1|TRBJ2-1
TGCGCCAGCAGCCAAGAACCGGACAGGGGCATGGATGAGCAGTTCTTC
CASSQEPDRGMDEQFF
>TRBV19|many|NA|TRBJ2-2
TGTGCCAGTAGTATGCCGCCGGCAGGAGCCTTGAACACCGGGGAGCTGTTTTTT
CASSMPPAGALNTGELFF
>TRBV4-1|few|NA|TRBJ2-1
TGCGCCAGCAGCGAAAGAAATCGCGATGAGCAGTTCTTC
CASSERNRDEQFF
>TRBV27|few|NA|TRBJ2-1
TGTGCCAGCAGTTCGGGGGTATACAATGAGCAGTTCTTC
CASSSGVYNEQFF
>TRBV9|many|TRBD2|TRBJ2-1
TGTGCCAGCAGCGTATGGACTAGCGCATACAATGAGCAGTTCTTC
CASSVWTSAYNEQFF
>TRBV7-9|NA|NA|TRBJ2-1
TGTGCCAGCAGCCCATTTGAGAACAATGAGCAGTTCTTC
CASSPFENNEQFF
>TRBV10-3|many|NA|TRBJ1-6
TGTGCCATCTCATATAACGGGGAAAATTCACCCCTCCACTTT
CAISYNGENSPLHF
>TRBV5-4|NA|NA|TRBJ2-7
TGTGCCAGCAGTTCGACCTCGGGCGAGCAGTACTTC
CASSSTSGEQYF
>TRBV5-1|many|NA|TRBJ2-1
TGCGCCAGCAGCCCCACTCGTAATGAGCAGTTCTTC
CASSPTRNEQFF
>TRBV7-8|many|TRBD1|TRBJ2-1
TGTGCCAGCAGCTTAGCTGGACAGGGTTACAATGAGCAGTTCTTC
CASSLAGQGYNEQFF
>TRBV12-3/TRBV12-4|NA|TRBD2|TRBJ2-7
TGTGCCAGCAGAGGACTAGCGGGAGTCTACGAGCAGTACTTC
CASRGLAGVYEQYF
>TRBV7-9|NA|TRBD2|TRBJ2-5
TGTGCCAGTGTTAGCGGGGCAATACAAGAGACCCAGTACTTC
CASVSGAIQETQYF
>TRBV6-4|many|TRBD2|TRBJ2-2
TGTGCCAGCAGTGCCGGGGGGGGCACCGGGGAGCTGTTTTTT
CASSAGGGTGELFF
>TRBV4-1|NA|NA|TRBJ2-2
TGCGCCAGCAGCCAATCCCCTGGGGGGGCAGGGGAGCTGTTTTTT
CASSQSPGGAGELFF
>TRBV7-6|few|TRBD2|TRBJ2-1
TGTGCCAGCAGCTCCCCCGGACTAGCGGGGGTCTACAATGAGCAGTTCTTC
CASSSPGLAGVYNEQFF
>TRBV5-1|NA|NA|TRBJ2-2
TGCGCCAGCAGCTTGACAGTCTACAAGAACACCGGGGAGCTGTTTTTT
CASSLTVYKNTGELFF
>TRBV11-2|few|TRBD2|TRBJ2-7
TGTGCCAGCAGCTTACGGAATTGGACGGGGGGGTCCTACGAGCAGTACTTC
CASSLRNWTGGSYEQYF
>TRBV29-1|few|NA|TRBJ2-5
TGCAGCGGCTTGGACCGTCGGGAGACCCAGTACTTC
CSGLDRRETQYF
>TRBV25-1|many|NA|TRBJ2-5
TGTGCCAGCAGTGAAGGTGGAGATCAAGAGACCCAGTACTTC
CASSEGGDQETQYF
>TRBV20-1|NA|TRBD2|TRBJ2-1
TGCAGTGCCTGGGGGCTAGCGGGGCCTCACAATGAGCAGTTCTTC
CSAWGLAGPHNEQFF
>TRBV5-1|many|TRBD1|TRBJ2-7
TGCGCCAGCAGCCTAAAGACAGGGGGGTTCGGTGAGCAGTACTTC
CASSLKTGGFGEQYF
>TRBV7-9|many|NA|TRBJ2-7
TGTGCCAGCAGTCCCGGGCCTGGAGTCCTACAGCAGTACTTC
CASSPGPGVLQQYF